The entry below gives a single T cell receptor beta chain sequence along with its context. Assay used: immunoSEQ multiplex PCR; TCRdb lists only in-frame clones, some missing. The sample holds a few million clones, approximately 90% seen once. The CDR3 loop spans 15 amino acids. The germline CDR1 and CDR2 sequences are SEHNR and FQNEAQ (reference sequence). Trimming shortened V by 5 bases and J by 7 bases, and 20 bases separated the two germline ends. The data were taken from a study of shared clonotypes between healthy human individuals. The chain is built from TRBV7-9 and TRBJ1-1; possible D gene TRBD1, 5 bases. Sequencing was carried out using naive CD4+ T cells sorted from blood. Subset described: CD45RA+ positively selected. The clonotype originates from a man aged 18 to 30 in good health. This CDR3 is CASSILPLLTGEAFF. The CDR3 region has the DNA TGTGCCAGCAGCATCCTCCCCCTGCTTACAGGTGAAGCTTTCTTT.